In this sample, the clone carrying this TCR beta chain turned up a few times. Its antigen is undetermined. The V end lost 1 base, the J end lost 1 base, and 9 bases lay between the germline ends. There are 14 residues in the CDR3. Germline V gene lookup returns CDR1 DFQATT and CDR2 SNEGSKA (reference sequence). These data belong to a study of response to subunit inactivated influenza vaccine. General observations from the study: With each seasonal influenza vaccination, the authors suggested, few new T cells are recruited.

Via MiXCR, TCRdb re-called the RT-PCR reads, giving one row per CDR3 protein. The sample records more than 400,000 distinct CDR3 sequences, 10% to 11% being singletons. The receptor comes from a man aged 50 to 60 who received an inactivated influenza vaccine. Here the sequenced sample was PBMCs from blood, taken about 40 days after vaccination. J is TRBJ2-3 and V is TRBV20-1, with D possibly being TRBD1 or TRBD2 (5 bases each). The CDR3 sequence: CSARGDRRTDTQYF. CDR3 DNA sequence: TGCAGTGCTAGAGGGGACCGACGCACAGATACGCAGTATTTT.